The 28 T cell receptor beta chains below all came from one sample that was sequenced in a study of blood T cell repertoires in COVID-19. The assay was immunoSEQ multiplex PCR, and TCRdb's table has in-frame clones only and misses some. There are about 210,000 clones in the sample; approximately 80% occur only once, and about 9.3% lies in the top ten. The material sequenced was PBMCs or T cells enriched from blood (not recorded which). These receptors were collected from a man aged 35-49 years who had recovered from COVID-19.

The chain is built from TRBV7-3 and TRBJ2-1, with unresolved D. Trimming removed 1 base from V and 10 bases from J, with 11 bases in between. This CDR3 spans 13 amino acids. Germline CDR1 SGHTA, CDR2 FQGTGA. CDR3 sequence: CASSLSEVQEQFF. CDR3 DNA: TGTGCCAGCAGCTTAAGCGAGGTGCAGGAGCAGTTCTTC.

The gene calls are TRBV24-1 and TRBJ2-5, with D perhaps being TRBD1 or TRBD2 (9 bases each). The germline V and J ends were trimmed by 3 bases and 1 base, with 29 bases remaining between them. Germline V lookup: CDR1 KGHDR, CDR2 SFDVKD. CDR3 length equals 21 residues. The CDR3 spells CATSDRGQGLSGSRIQETQYF. For the CDR3, the DNA is TGTGCCACCAGTGATCGAGGACAGGGGCTTAGCGGGAGTCGGATCCAAGAGACCCAGTACTTC.

This clone was observed once. This chain links TRBV4-1 with TRBJ1-1; 9 positions match TRBD1. Losses at the gene ends were 3 bases for V and 1 base for J; bases not matched to a gene: 9. From germline, CDR1 is MGHRA and CDR2 YSYEKL. This CDR3 is 17 amino acids long. The CDR3 sequence: CASSQRPGDRANTEAFF. CDR3 bases: TGCGCCAGCAGCCAGAGACCGGGGGACAGGGCGAACACTGAAGCTTTCTTT.

CDR3 sequence: CASRRVTREFPLGGYF. In nucleotides, the CDR3 is TGTGCCAGCAGACGCGTCACACGGGAATTCCCTTTAGGCGGATATTTT. The J gene is TRBJ1-3, the V gene TRBV25-1; no firm D call. The CDR3 totals 16 residues. CDR1 is MGHDK and CDR2 is SYGVNS in the germline V gene. Trimming pared 6 bases from V and 15 bases from J, leaving 30 bases between.

The chain is built from TRBV9 and TRBJ2-1, with 11 bases lining up with TRBD2. After removal of 2 bases from V and 3 bases from J, the junction contained 4 bases not matched to a gene. Germline CDR1 and CDR2: SGDLS and YYNGEE. This CDR3 is 16 amino acids long. CDR3 in DNA: TGTGCCAGCAGCGTTACCGGGACTAGCGGCTACAATGAGCAGTTCTTC. Translation: CASSVTGTSGYNEQFF.

This chain links TRBV9 with TRBJ2-2, with 7 bases matching TRBD2. V was clipped by 7 bases and J by 7 bases; unmatched bases: 16. Germline assignment: CDR1 SGDLS and CDR2 YYNGEE. The CDR3 is 16 amino acids. The CDR3 DNA is TGTGCCAGCTCCCGACCAGTGAGCGGGAAGGGCGGGGAGCTGTTTTTT. This translates into CASSRPVSGKGGELFF.

The genes are TRBV11-2 and TRBJ2-1; D gene unclear. The CDR3 spans 14 residues. V was pared by 5 bases and J by 1 base, with 9 bases between. Per germline, CDR1 SGHAT and CDR2 FQNNGV. DNA of the CDR3: TGTGCCAGCAGCGGAGACGGATCCTACAATGAGCAGTTCTTC. Amino acid sequence: CASSGDGSYNEQFF.

The chain joins TRBV18 to TRBJ1-2; D gene unclear. The CDR3 is 13 residues long. Germline values: CDR1 KGHSH, CDR2 LQKENI. V was shortened by 3 bases and J by 2 bases, with 7 bases between the two germline ends. This CDR3 is CASSPSGNYGYTF. In DNA, the CDR3 is TGTGCCAGCTCACCGTCAGGAAACTATGGCTACACCTTC.

The rearrangement joins TRBV18 to TRBJ1-3; 9 positions agree with TRBD1. The CDR3 has 18 residues. V shed 3 bases and J 0 bases; nucleotides not matched to a gene: 9. In germline, CDR1 is KGHSH, CDR2 LQKENI. The CDR3 coding sequence is TGTGCCAGCTCACCCCTAACGGGACAGGGAACCTCTGGAAACACCATATATTTT. Protein sequence: CASSPLTGQGTSGNTIYF.

J is TRBJ2-7 and V is TRBV18; weak D call: TRBD2 (5 bases). Germline CDR1 is KGHSH and CDR2 is LQKENI. The CDR3 has 13 amino acids. The germline V and J ends were trimmed by 4 bases and 1 base, with 8 bases remaining between them. The CDR3 sequence is CASSRTDSYEQYF. CDR3 in DNA: TGTGCCAGCTCACGGACTGATTCCTACGAGCAGTACTTC.

This clone appeared a single time. An end of the junction does not agree with germline; a read error may underlie this. The genes are TRBV2 and TRBJ1-5; D is ambiguous. The CDR3 consists of 11 residues. Germline CDR1 SNHLY, CDR2 FYNNEI. CDR3 sequence: CASGSYQPQHF. CDR3 sequence (DNA): TGTGCCAGCGGTAGCTATCAGCCCCAGCATTTT. Drawing the rest from reference TRBV2 and TRBJ1-5, the complete variable domain is EPEVTQTPSHQVTQMGQEVILRCVPISNHLYFYWYRQILGQKVEFLVSFYNNEISEKSEIFDDQFSVERPDGSNFTLKIRSTKLEDSAMYFCASGSYQPQHFGDGTRLSIL.

J is TRBJ2-1 and V is TRBV14, with 11 bases that match TRBD1. Germline V gene lookup returns CDR1 SGHDN and CDR2 FVKESK. The CDR3 loop spans 15 amino acids. The junction had 3 bases not matched to a gene; V was cut back by 4 bases and J by 4 bases. The CDR3 reads CASSPGTGGYNEQFF. DNA for the CDR3: TGTGCCAGCAGCCCCGGGACAGGGGGGTACAATGAGCAGTTCTTC.

A few counts support this clone. The chain couples TRBV28 to TRBJ1-3; D is unclear. This CDR3 region has 12 residues. The germline V gene encodes CDR1 MDHEN and CDR2 SYDVKM. The V and J ends lost 3 bases and 6 bases respectively, with 6 bases between them. CDR3 coding DNA: TGTGCCAGCAGTTTTAGCCAAAACACCATATATTTT. The encoded protein is CASSFSQNTIYF. Full variable domain (missing parts from reference TRBV28 and TRBJ1-3): DVKVTQSSRYLVKRTGEKVFLECVQDMDHENMFWYRQDPGLGLRLIYFSYDVKMKEKGDIPEGYSVSREKKERFSLILESASTNQTSMYLCASSFSQNTIYFGEGSWLTVV.

The sample holds one count of this clone. This sequence joins TRBV28 and TRBJ2-7; 8 positions agree with TRBD1. Germline CDR1 and CDR2: MDHEN and SYDVKM. The CDR3 consists of 19 residues. Losses at the gene ends were 3 bases for V and 2 bases for J; bases not matched to a gene: 18. The CDR3 loop is CASSFYFAVGQELTYEQYF. The CDR3 DNA sequence: TGTGCCAGCAGTTTTTATTTTGCGGTGGGACAGGAACTTACCTACGAGCAGTACTTC.

The chain has TRBV3-1 (or the pseudogene TRBV3-2) and TRBJ2-1; 7 bases are a match to TRBD2. Losses at the gene ends were 6 bases for V and 0 bases for J; bases not matched to a gene: 5. CDR1 LGHDT and CDR2 YNNKEL come from the germline V gene (reference sequence). CDR3 length: 15 amino acids. The CDR3 DNA reads TGTGCCAGCAGTCGCGGCGGGAGCTCCTACAATGAGCAGTTCTTC. Residues: CASSRGGSSYNEQFF.

V is TRBV2 and J is TRBJ1-1; D gene uncertain. Trimming stripped 1 base from V and 11 bases from J, with 11 bases between. The CDR3 contains 12 residues. CDR1 is SNHLY, CDR2 FYNNEI, per germline. The CDR3 nucleotides read TGTGCCAGCAGTGAAGGTGGCGGAGGGGCTTTCTTT. This codes for CASSEGGGGAFF.

There are a few counts of this clone. The V and J genes are TRBV2 and TRBJ2-7, with D unresolved. In germline, CDR1 is SNHLY, CDR2 FYNNEI. Trimming cost V 3 bases and J 0 bases, with 12 bases left between them. The CDR3 contains 15 residues. The CDR3 sequence is CASSEVDFPSYEQYF. CDR3 nucleotide sequence: TGTGCCAGCAGTGAGGTCGACTTCCCCTCCTACGAGCAGTACTTC.

The chain employs TRBV27 and TRBJ2-2; D is perhaps TRBD1 (5 bases). CDR3 length: 15 amino acids. Trimming left V 6 bases short and J 4 bases short, with 15 bases between. From germline, CDR1 is MNHEY and CDR2 SMNVEV (reference sequence). The CDR3 sequence: CASRGAATGTGELFF. The CDR3 coding sequence is TGTGCCAGCAGAGGGGCGGCTACGGGCACCGGGGAGCTGTTTTTT.

V and J are TRBV3-1 (or the pseudogene TRBV3-2) and TRBJ2-7, with D maybe TRBD2 (5 bases). From germline, CDR1 is LGHDT and CDR2 YNNKEL (reference sequence). V lost 3 bases and J 0 bases, leaving 12 bases between the germline ends. The CDR3 extends over 15 amino acids. The DNA of the CDR3 is TGTGCCAGCAGCCACCTAGCCAGGAGCTCCTACGAGCAGTACTTC. Encoded protein: CASSHLARSSYEQYF.

The V call is TRBV19, the J call TRBJ2-5; D possibly corresponds to TRBD2 (6 bases). In germline, CDR1 is LNHDA, CDR2 SQIVND (reference sequence). Trimming cost V 11 bases and J 5 bases, with 18 bases left between them. CDR3 length equals 13 residues. CDR3 in DNA: TGTGCCTCAGCGAGGGCAAGCGGGGAGACCCAGTACTTC. It specifies CASARASGETQYF.

This clone was picked up a small number of times. Other DNA sequences in the sample encode the same CDR3. In DNA, the CDR3 is TGTGCCAGCAGTTTCCAGGGCAACACTGAAGCTTTCTTT. Protein: CASSFQGNTEAFF. The chain links TRBV12-3 or TRBV12-4 to TRBJ1-1; the D gene is possibly TRBD1 (5 bases). V lost 3 bases to trimming and J lost 2 bases, with 7 bases between them. The CDR3 is 13 amino acids.

Points on this clone: At one end the junction does not follow the germline gene, possibly because of a read error. The chain is built from TRBV5-1 and TRBJ2-1, with TRBD2 matching 7 bases. Germline V CDR1 and CDR2: SGHRS, YFSETQ. The CDR3 sequence is 15 residues long. The CDR3 sequence is CASSLFGTTYNEQFF. CDR3 coding DNA: TGCGCCAGCAGCTTGTTCGGGACTACCTATAATGAGCAGTTCTTC.

The V and J genes are TRBV4-1 and TRBJ2-1, with TRBD2 identical over 10 bases. The V gene end was trimmed by 1 base and the J gene end by 2 bases; junction bases not matched to a gene: 2. Germline V gives CDR1 MGHRA, CDR2 YSYEKL. The CDR3 runs to 16 residues. DNA for the CDR3: TGCGCCAGCAGCCAAGTTAGCGGGGGGACCTACAATGAGCAGTTCTTC. Protein: CASSQVSGGTYNEQFF.

The V and J genes are TRBV5-1 and TRBJ1-6; a possible D gene is TRBD1 (5 bases). Trimming removed 0 bases from V and 7 bases from J, with 8 bases in between. The CDR3 has 14 amino acids. Germline lookup yields CDR1 SGHRS and CDR2 YFSETQ. This CDR3 is CASSLETENSPLHF. In DNA, the CDR3 is TGCGCCAGCAGCTTGGAGACAGAAAATTCACCCCTCCACTTT.

The V call is TRBV28, the J call TRBJ1-1; TRBD1 matches at 8 bases. This CDR3 contains 14 residues. From germline, CDR1 is MDHEN and CDR2 SYDVKM. Trimming removed 7 bases from V and 3 bases from J; junction bases left unmatched: 7. CDR3 coding DNA: TGTGCCAGCAAGGGGCTGACAGGGGACACTGAAGCTTTCTTT. Protein sequence: CASKGLTGDTEAFF.

The chain combines TRBV5-4 with TRBJ2-1, with 10 bases fitting TRBD2. Germline CDR1 SGHNT, CDR2 YYREEE (reference sequence). V lost 4 bases to trimming and J lost 7 bases; unmatched junction nucleotides: 8. This CDR3 region has 15 residues. CDR3 coding DNA: TGTGCCAGCAGCCTAAGGACTAGCGGAATTAATGAGCAGTTCTTC. It codes for CASSLRTSGINEQFF.

This chain uses TRBV6-5 with TRBJ2-7; TRBD2 matches 7 bases. With V trimmed by 0 bases and J by 4 bases, 6 bases remained unmatched. Germline V lookup: CDR1 MNHEY, CDR2 SVGAGI. The CDR3 has 15 residues. In DNA form, the CDR3 reads TGTGCCAGCAGTTACTCCCGTGGGGGGGAATACGAGCAGTACTTC. This gives the protein CASSYSRGGEYEQYF.

This chain joins TRBV5-1 and TRBJ2-3, with TRBD1 matching over 8 bases. The CDR3 covers 15 residues. The ends lost 3 bases at V and 3 bases at J; junction bases unmatched: 6. The germline CDR1 and CDR2 sequences are SGHRS and YFSETQ. CDR3 in amino acids: CASSSPDRATDTQYF. The CDR3 bases are TGCGCCAGCAGCTCACCGGACAGGGCTACAGATACGCAGTATTTT.